A single sample is the source of the 3 T cell receptor beta chains below, sequenced in a study of Graves' ophthalmopathy and Graves' hyperthyroidism listed by TCRdb under 2018. The listed sequencing device is Illumina HiSeq 2000. For repertoire sequencing, TCR beta CDR3 regions were amplified from RNA transcripts. The first round of RT-PCR was done with HTBI primers and the Qiagen OneStep RT-PCR kit, and was followed by a second round of multiplex PCR, then size selection and purification. TCRdb trimmed public reads at Q25 via fastp, called clones via MiXCR and kept in-frame beta chains. Duplicate CDR3 protein sequences are folded into a single record with the most common DNA and genes. The sample includes 400,000 to 450,000 distinct CDR3 sequences, with roughly 20% observed a single time. The ten largest clones add up to under 3.5% of the sample. The specimen sequenced was peripheral blood. Receptors originate from a woman aged 18 to 35 with stable Graves' hyperthyroidism. Donor details come from another sample of the same person, matched by shared clones.

At least ten counts were recorded for this clonotype. V gene TRBV2 combines with J gene TRBJ1-6; TRBD1 is a possible D gene (5 bases). V lost 8 bases to trimming and J lost 7 bases, with 12 bases between them. Per the germline V gene, CDR1 is SNHLY and CDR2 is FYNNEI. This CDR3 spans 13 amino acids. The CDR3 sequence: CASGEAGNSPLHF. DNA of the CDR3: TGTGCCAGCGGCGAGGCAGGGAATTCACCCCTCCACTTT.

This clonotype was counted at least ten times. This chain links TRBV29-1 with TRBJ1-2, with 7 positions matching TRBD1. V shed 4 bases, J shed 5 bases, and the junction held 10 bases outside the gene matches. Germline V gene lookup returns CDR1 SQVTM and CDR2 ANQGSEA. The CDR3 runs 14 residues. In nucleotides, the CDR3 is TGCAGCGTTGGCCCAGGGACAGCCCCTTATGGCTACACCTTC. This codes for CSVGPGTAPYGYTF.

This clonotype was counted many times. The V gene is TRBV6-5, the J gene TRBJ1-2; D might be TRBD1 (5 bases). Trimming took 6 bases from V and 0 from J, leaving 17 bases between them. There are 16 residues in the CDR3. The germline CDR1 and CDR2 sequences are MNHEY and SVGAGI. The CDR3 protein is CASSPRQLQTNYGYTF. Written as DNA, the CDR3 is TGTGCCAGCAGCCCACGACAGTTACAGACTAACTATGGCTACACCTTC.